This TCR beta chain was retrieved from a study of T cell responses to AZD1222 COVID-19 vaccine (TCRdb year 2021). Regarding the complete study: TCR sequencing was performed for some 250 trial participants, of whom around 200 were given two doses of AZD1222 and some 26 were given two doses of MenACWY control vaccine. Trial participants were enrolled by age into subgroups of 18-55, 56-69 and 70-plus years, and about 150, 27 and 61 TCR-sequenced participants, respectively, were included in these subgroups. The investigation overall reported the following: Most participants were white British and females outnumbered males, and the authors suggested that clonal diversity may have been underestimated. The 56-69-year group was small, and its depth increase did not reach significance, likely because of low power. Because no day 14 peak-response samples were available, the repertoires could be characterized only after the peak T cell response. A significant rise in spike-specific TCR breadth and depth was observed after two AZD1222 doses relative to day 0 and relative to MenACWY recipients. Nearly half of unique spike-specific TCRs reportedly recognized epitopes outside regions mutated in the B.1.351 and B.1.1.7 variants. The vaccine-associated CD4 TCRs covered the entire spike protein, and the dominant responses fell in regions 160-218 and 743-854. Only five to seven AZD1222 recipients were SARS-CoV-2 seropositive at baseline, limiting conclusions about previously exposed vaccinees.

Including the terminal cysteine and phenylalanine, the CDR3 comprises 12 residues. The sequence is cut down to CDR3 DNA, 36 bases in frame from base 1. CDR1 and CDR2 are read off the germline V gene as SGHAT and FQNNGV. V sheds 3 bases and J sheds 6 bases, leaving 8 bases between their ends. A note on this clone: Its target antigen remains unknown. No much larger clone is present one base from it, and per-base qualities are unavailable.

The CDR3 regions of human TCRbeta chains were analyzed by immunosequencing. The original pipeline was this. TCRs in the repertoires were compared against a reference library of SARS-CoV-2-specific TCRs that had been generated with the MIRA antigen-specificity platform. Breadth meant the fraction of unique TCRs that were SARS-CoV-2-associated, whereas depth meant the fraction of total T cells that were SARS-CoV-2-associated. Each spike-specific TCR was assigned to its reactive spike region and to a CD4 or CD8 class using the MIRA data. Log10-transformed breadth and depth values were compared by one-way ANOVA with Sidak's multiple comparisons tests. In its TCRdb copy, this immuneACCESS table keeps in-frame sequences only and misses some clones. Where compared with another copy, unresolved V genes explain less than half of these, and the others have no known cause. V, J and clone size are those of that table, while D and trimming were read from the DNA. Across this sample there are 95,000 to 150,000 clones, with more than 80% seen only once. The ten largest clonotypes hold less than 5.5% of the sample.

Interpreted using the paper, the time point label stands for: about 28 days (+/-7) after the second vaccine dose. AZD1222 recipients whose second dose came at about 4 weeks and those whose second dose came at about 12 weeks were combined into one group, since spike-specific TCR depth and breadth did not differ between the two schedules. Vaccinee samples were obtained from the UK trials COV001 and COV002, which included a single-blind randomized controlled phase 2/3 trial of AZD1222 (ChAdOx1 nCoV-19) in healthy adults. Trial participant PBMC samples were collected at day 0 and day 28 after the second dose for TCRbeta chain sequencing.

The source was peripheral blood, collected 28 days after the second AZD1222 dose. The rearranged segments are TRBV11-2 and TRBJ1-1, with the D gene uncertain. The clonotype originates from an adult who received the AZD1222 COVID-19 vaccine. The CDR3 amino acid sequence is: CASSFGGSEAFF. The nucleotide sequence reads as follows: TGTGCCAGCAGCTTTGGCGGGTCTGAAGCTTTCTTT.